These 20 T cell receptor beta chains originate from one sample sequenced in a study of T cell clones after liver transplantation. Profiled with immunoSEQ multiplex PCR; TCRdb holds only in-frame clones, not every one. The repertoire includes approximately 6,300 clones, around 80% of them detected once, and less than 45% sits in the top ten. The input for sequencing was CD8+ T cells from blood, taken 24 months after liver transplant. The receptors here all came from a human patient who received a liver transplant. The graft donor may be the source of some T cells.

CDR3 loop: CASSDGYAFDGKLFF. The CDR3 region has the DNA TGTGCCAGCAGCGATGGGTACGCTTTCGATGGAAAACTGTTTTTT. This chain connects TRBV9 to TRBJ1-4; D unclear. This CDR3 is built from 15 residues. The germline V gene has CDR1 SGDLS and CDR2 YYNGEE. V lost 3 bases and J 10 bases, leaving 19 bases between the germline ends.

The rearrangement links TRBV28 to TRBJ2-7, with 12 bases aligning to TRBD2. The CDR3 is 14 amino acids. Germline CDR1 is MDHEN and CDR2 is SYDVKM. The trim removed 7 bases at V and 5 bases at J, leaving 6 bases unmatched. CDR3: CASKLLAGGNEQYF. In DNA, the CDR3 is TGTGCCAGCAAGCTACTAGCGGGAGGAAACGAGCAGTACTTC.

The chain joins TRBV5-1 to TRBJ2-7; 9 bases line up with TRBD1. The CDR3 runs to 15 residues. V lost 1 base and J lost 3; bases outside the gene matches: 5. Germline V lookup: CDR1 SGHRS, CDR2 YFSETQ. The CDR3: CASSLTQGQGYEQYF. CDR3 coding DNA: TGCGCCAGCAGCTTGACCCAGGGACAGGGCTACGAGCAGTACTTC. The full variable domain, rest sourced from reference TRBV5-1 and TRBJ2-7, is KAGVTQTPRYLIKTRGQQVTLSCSPISGHRSVSWYQQTPGQGLQFLFEYFSETQRNKGNFPGRFSGRQFSNSRSEMNVSTLELGDSALYLCASSLTQGQGYEQYFGPGTRLTVT.

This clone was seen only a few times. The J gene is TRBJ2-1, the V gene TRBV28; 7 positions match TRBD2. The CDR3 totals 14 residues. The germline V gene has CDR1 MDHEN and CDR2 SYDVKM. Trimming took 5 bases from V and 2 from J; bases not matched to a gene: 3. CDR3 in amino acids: CASSHSGTYNEQFF. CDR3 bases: TGTGCCAGCAGTCACAGCGGGACCTACAATGAGCAGTTCTTC.

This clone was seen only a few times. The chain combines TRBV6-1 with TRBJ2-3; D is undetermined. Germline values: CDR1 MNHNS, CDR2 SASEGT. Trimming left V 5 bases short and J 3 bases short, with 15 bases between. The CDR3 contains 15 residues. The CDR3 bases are TGTGCCAGCAGTCATCAACCGGTCTCGACAGATACGCAGTATTTT. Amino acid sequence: CASSHQPVSTDTQYF.

The CDR3 protein is CARSLKTEETQYF. The CDR3 DNA reads TGTGCCAGAAGCTTGAAGACGGAAGAGACCCAGTACTTC. The V call is TRBV5-3, the J call TRBJ2-5; D is uncertain. TRBV5-3 is reported as an ORF; its role is uncertain. The CDR3 is made up of 13 amino acids. V shed 1 base and J shed 3 bases, with 7 bases lying between them.

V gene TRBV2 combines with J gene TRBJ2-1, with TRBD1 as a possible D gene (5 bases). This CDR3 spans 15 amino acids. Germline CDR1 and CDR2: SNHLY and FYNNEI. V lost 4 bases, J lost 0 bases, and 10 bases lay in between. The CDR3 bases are TGTGCCAGCAGTGGAGGCAGGGACTCCTACAATGAGCAGTTCTTC. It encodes CASSGGRDSYNEQFF.

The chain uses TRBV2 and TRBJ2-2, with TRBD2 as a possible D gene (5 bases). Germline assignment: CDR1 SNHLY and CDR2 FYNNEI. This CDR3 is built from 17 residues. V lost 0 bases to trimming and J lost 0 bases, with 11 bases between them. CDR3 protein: CASSEAQAATNTGELFF. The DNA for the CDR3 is TGTGCCAGCAGTGAAGCTCAAGCGGCAACGAACACCGGGGAGCTGTTTTTT.

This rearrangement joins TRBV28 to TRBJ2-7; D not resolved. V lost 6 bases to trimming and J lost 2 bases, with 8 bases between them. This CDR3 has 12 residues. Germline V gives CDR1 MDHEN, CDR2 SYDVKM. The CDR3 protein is CASSSDAYEQYF. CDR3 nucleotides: TGTGCCAGCAGCTCGGACGCCTACGAGCAGTACTTC.

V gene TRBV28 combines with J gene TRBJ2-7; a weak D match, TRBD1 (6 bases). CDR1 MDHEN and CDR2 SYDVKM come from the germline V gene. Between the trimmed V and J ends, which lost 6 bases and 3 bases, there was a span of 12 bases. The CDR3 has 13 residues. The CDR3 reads CASRPQGNYEQYF. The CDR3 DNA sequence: TGTGCCAGCAGGCCGCAGGGGAACTACGAGCAGTACTTC.

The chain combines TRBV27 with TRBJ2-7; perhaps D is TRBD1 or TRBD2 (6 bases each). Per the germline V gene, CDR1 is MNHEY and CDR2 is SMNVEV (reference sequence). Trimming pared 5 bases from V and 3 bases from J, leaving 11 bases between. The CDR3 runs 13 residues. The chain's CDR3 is CASSPGAGYEQYF. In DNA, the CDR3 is TGTGCCAGCAGTCCGGGGGCGGGCTACGAGCAGTACTTC.

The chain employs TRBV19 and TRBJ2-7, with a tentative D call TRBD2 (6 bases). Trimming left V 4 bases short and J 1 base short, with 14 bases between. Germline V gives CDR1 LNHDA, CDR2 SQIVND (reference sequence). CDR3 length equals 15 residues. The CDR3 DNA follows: TGTGCCAGTAGTACCCGGAGGGGTTTATCCTACGAGCAGTACTTC. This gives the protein CASSTRRGLSYEQYF.

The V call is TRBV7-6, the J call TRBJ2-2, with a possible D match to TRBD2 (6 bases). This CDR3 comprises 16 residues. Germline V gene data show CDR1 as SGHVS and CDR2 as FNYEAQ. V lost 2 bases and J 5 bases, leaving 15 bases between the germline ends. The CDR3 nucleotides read TGTGCCAGCAGCTTACACGGAGTAGCGGTAACCGGGGAGCTGTTTTTT. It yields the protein CASSLHGVAVTGELFF.

CDR3 protein: CATSRDRATGELFF. The DNA for the CDR3 is TGTGCCACCAGCAGAGATCGGGCTACCGGGGAGCTGTTTTTT. The chain carries TRBV15 and TRBJ2-2; D unresolved. Germline V gives CDR1 LNHNV, CDR2 YYDKDF (reference sequence). V was shortened by 0 bases and J by 5 bases, with 7 bases between the two germline ends. The CDR3 totals 14 residues.

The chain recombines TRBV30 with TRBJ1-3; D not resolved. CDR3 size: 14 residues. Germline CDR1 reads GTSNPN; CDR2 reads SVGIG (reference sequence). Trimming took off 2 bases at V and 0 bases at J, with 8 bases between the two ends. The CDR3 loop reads CAWSPLVSGNTIYF. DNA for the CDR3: TGTGCCTGGAGTCCCCTGGTCTCTGGAAACACCATATATTTT.

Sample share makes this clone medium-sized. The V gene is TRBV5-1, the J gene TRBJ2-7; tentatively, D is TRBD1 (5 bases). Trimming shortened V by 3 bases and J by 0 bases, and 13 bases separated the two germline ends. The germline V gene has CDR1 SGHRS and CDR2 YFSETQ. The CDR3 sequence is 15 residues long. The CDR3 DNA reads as TGCGCCAGCAGCTGGGGCTCATACACCTCCTACGAGCAGTACTTC. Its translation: CASSWGSYTSYEQYF.

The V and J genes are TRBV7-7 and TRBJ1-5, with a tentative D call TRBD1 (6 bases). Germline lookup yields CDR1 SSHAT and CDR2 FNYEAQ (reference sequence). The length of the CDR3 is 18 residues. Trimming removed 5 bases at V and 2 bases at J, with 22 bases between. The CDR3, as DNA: TGTGCCAGCAGCCGCCCGTGCCCAGGGGAAATCGGCAATCAGCCCCAGCATTTT. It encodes CASSRPCPGEIGNQPQHF.

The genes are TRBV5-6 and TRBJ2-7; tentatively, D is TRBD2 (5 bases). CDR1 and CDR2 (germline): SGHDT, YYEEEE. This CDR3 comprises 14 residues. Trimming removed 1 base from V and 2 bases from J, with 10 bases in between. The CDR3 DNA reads TGTGCCAGCAGCTTGAATCTAGCCCCCTACGAGCAGTACTTC. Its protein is CASSLNLAPYEQYF. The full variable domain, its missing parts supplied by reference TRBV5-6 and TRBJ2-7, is DAGVTQSPTHLIKTRGQQVTLRCSPKSGHDTVSWYQQALGQGPQFIFQYYEEEERQRGNFPDRFSGHQFPNYSSELNVNALLLGDSALYLCASSLNLAPYEQYFGPGTRLTVT.

The CDR3 reads CASSSGAAYEQYF. In DNA form, the CDR3 reads TGTGCCAGCAGTAGCGGGGCAGCCTACGAGCAGTACTTC. This rearrangement joins TRBV27 to TRBJ2-7; 7 nucleotides align to TRBD2. The germline CDR1 and CDR2 sequences are MNHEY and SMNVEV (reference sequence). This CDR3 comprises 13 residues. V lost 5 bases, J lost 2 bases, and 3 bases stayed unmatched.

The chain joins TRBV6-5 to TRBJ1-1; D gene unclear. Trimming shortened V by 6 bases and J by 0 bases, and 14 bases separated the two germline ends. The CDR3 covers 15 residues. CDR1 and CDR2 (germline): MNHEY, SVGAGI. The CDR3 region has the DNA TGTGCCAGCAGCACTTCGGATCAACTGAACACTGAAGCTTTCTTT. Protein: CASSTSDQLNTEAFF.